This T cell receptor beta chain was found in a study of blood T cell repertoires in COVID-19 (dated by TCRdb to about 2020). For context, the study as a whole: Samples from collaborators originated in the United States, Italy and Spain and spanned both the acute and convalescent phases of COVID-19. Where available, HLA class I and class II types were obtained from metadata supplied by the sample provider rather than from assay-based typing. Samples came from the ongoing ImmuneRACE study (first 160 participants) plus 1,254 subjects from 6 global collaborators. The sample metadata nearly always contained a de-identified subject ID, COVID-19 status, age in years and sex. The material from the prospective study consisted of cDNA or gDNA derived from T cells, B-cell-depleted T cells, or PBMCs. Deeply sampled blood TCRbeta repertoires from subjects exposed to, actively infected with, or recovered from COVID-19 were included in the dataset. The repertoires were released in a freely available public database intended as a resource for research on the immune response to SARS-CoV-2. What the authors observed across the whole study: The amount of clinical and demographic metadata varied by source and participant and was provided uncurated.

TCRbeta CDR3 regions were amplified from genomic DNA by means of the immunoSEQ Assay, a bias-controlled multiplex PCR. As for the original processing: The number of nucleated cells in each sample was estimated by amplification of reference gene primers within the assay. To quantify the absolute abundance of each unique TCRbeta CDR3 rearrangement, sequence reads were collapsed and filtered. For each sample, productive Simpson clonality was calculated by taking the square root of Simpson's diversity index across productive rearrangements. The source is immuneACCESS, and TCRdb retained only in-frame sequences with V and J called. Part of the clones is not carried over; for the studies checked, unresolved V genes explain less than half of this, and the remainder is unexplained. The DNA gave D and trimming, while V, J and clone size come from that table. The sample includes 130,000 or so clones, with approximately 70% observed a single time. Together, the top ten hold 1.5% to 2% of the sample.

For this clone: Its antigen specificity is not known. No base-level quality is on record; no much larger clone is a single base apart.

Collaborating institutions collected whole blood in K2EDTA tubes following their own protocols. For TCRbeta analysis, collaborator samples were shipped as frozen whole blood, as isolated PBMCs, or as DNA extracted from either sample type. The specimen sequenced was peripheral blood. The source of this sequence is a woman in her 70s with acute or convalescent COVID-19.

The nucleotides are TGTGCCACCAGCCTGGGCAGGGGTGGGCAGCCCCAGCATTTT. Protein translation: CATSLGRGGQPQHF. The rearrangement combines TRBV15 with TRBJ1-5, and possibly TRBD1, on 6 matching bases. The germline V gene encodes CDR1 LNHNV and CDR2 YYDKDF (reference sequence). V is clipped by 5 bases and J by 7 bases, and the sequence between their germline boundaries is 15 bases long. The CDR3 runs 14 amino acids, cysteine and phenylalanine included. Only CDR3 DNA remains: 42 bases, in frame from the first base.